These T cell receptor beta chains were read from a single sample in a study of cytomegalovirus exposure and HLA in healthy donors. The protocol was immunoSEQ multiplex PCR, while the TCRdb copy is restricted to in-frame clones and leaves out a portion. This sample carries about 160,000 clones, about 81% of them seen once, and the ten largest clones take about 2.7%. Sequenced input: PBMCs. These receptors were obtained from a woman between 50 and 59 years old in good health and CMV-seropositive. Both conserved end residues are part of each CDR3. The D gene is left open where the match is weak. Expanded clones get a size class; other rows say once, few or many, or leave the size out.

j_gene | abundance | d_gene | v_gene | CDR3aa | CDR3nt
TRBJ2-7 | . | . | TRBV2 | CASMGQTYEQYF | TGTGCCAGCATGGGGCAGACGTACGAGCAGTACTTC
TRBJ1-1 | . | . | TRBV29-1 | CSVDRGMTEAFF | TGCAGCGTTGACAGGGGTATGACTGAAGCTTTCTTT
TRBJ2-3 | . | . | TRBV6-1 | CASSESDKTSTDTQYF | TGTGCCAGCAGTGAATCGGACAAAACAAGCACAGATACGCAGTATTTT
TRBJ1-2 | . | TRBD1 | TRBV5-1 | CASSLAGDSYGYTF | TGCGCCAGCAGCCTCGCCGGGGACAGCTATGGCTACACCTTC
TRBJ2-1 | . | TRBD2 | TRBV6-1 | CASSVGRLAGSNNEQFF | TGTGCCAGCAGTGTGGGACGACTAGCGGGGAGCAACAATGAGCAGTTCTTC
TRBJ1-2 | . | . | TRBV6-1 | CASSPPRAGGYTF | TGTGCCAGCAGTCCCCCCCGGGCGGGCGGCTACACCTTC
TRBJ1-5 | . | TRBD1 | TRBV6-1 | CASSEDTGGNQPQHF | TGTGCCAGCAGTGAAGACACAGGGGGGAACCAGCCCCAGCATTTT
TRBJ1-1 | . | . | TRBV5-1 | CASSEGVGLEAFF | TGCGCCAGCTCCGAAGGTGTTGGACTTGAAGCTTTCTTT
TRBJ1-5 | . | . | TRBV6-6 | CASRDTTGFNQPQHF | TGTGCCAGCAGAGACACGACAGGATTCAATCAGCCCCAGCATTTT
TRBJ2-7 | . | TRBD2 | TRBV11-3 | CASSPGLAAPGEQYF | TGTGCCAGCAGCCCGGGACTAGCGGCGCCCGGGGAGCAGTACTTC
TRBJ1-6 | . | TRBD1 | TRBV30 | CACSRGAGGLEPLHF | TGTGCCTGCAGTAGAGGGGCAGGGGGTCTCGAGCCCCTCCACTTT
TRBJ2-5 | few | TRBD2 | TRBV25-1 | CASSEPAGRQETQYF | TGTGCCAGCAGTGAGCCAGCGGGGAGACAAGAGACCCAGTACTTC
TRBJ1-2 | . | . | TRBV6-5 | CASSYQRNYGYTF | TGTGCCAGCAGTTACCAGAGGAACTATGGCTACACCTTC
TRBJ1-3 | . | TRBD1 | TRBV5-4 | CASSGGTASGNTIYF | TGTGCCAGCAGCGGCGGGACAGCCTCTGGAAACACCATATATTTT
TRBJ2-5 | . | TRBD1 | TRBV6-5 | CASSPGTGFQETQYF | TGTGCCAGCAGCCCCGGGACAGGGTTCCAAGAGACCCAGTACTTC
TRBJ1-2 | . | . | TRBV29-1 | CSVEEASGYTF | TGCAGCGTTGAAGAGGCAAGTGGCTACACCTTC
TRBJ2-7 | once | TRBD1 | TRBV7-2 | CASSTTTGAAYEQYF | TGTGCCAGCAGCACGACCACAGGGGCGGCCTACGAGCAGTACTTC
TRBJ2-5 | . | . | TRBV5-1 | CASSWSYGETQYF | TGCGCCAGCAGCTGGAGCTACGGGGAGACCCAGTACTTC
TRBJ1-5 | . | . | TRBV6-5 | CASSYSIRETQHF | TGTGCCAGCAGTTACTCGATTCGGGAGACCCAGCATTTT
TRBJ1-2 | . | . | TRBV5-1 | CASSPGTAGNGYTF | TGCGCCAGCAGCCCGGGAACAGCGGGGAATGGCTACACCTTC
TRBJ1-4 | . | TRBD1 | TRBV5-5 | CASSLRPGQTNEKLFF | TGTGCCAGCAGCTTACGCCCGGGACAGACTAATGAAAAACTGTTTTTT
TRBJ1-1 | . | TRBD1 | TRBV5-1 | CASSLRGHTEAFF | TGCGCCAGCAGCCTCAGGGGGCACACTGAAGCTTTCTTT
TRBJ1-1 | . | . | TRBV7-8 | CASSLRDRGGNTEAFF | TGTGCCAGCAGCTTACGAGATAGGGGGGGGAACACTGAAGCTTTCTTT
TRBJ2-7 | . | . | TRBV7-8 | CASSFQGLISGQYF | TGTGCCAGCAGCTTCCAGGGTCTAATATCAGGGCAGTACTTC